This T cell receptor (delta chain) was captured by sequencing in a study of Vδ1+ human thymocytes. Germline-derived CDR1 and CDR2 are TSWWSYY and QGS. The trim removed 0 bases at V and 0 bases at J, leaving 9 bases unmatched. This CDR3 contains 18 residues. Study results and caveats: Highly polyclonal TRG and TRD repertoires with Gaussian CDR3 length distributions appeared in thymus.

A few counts support this clone. Antigen: not known. Other DNA sequences from this sample encode an identical CDR3 as well. Sequences come from RNA converted to cDNA by reverse transcription. CDR3 amplicons came from multiplex PCR with pooled V-gene forward and constant-region reverse primers. TCRdb redid the clone calls on the multiplex PCR reads with CATT. Among roughly 76,000 delta-chain clones listed, around 30% were seen once. Sequencing used Vdelta1+ gamma-delta thymocytes from the thymus. Subset reported: FACS-sorted CD3+ TCRalphabeta- TCRVdelta1+ TCRVdelta2- thymocytes. The sequence derives from a boy under three years old who had congenital heart surgery. V is TRDV1 and J is TRDJ1; TRDD3 aligns across 8 bases. CDR3 loop: CALGELSWGTLYTDKLIF. For the CDR3, the DNA is TGTGCTCTTGGGGAACTCTCCTGGGGGACTCTGTACACCGATAAACTCATCTTT.